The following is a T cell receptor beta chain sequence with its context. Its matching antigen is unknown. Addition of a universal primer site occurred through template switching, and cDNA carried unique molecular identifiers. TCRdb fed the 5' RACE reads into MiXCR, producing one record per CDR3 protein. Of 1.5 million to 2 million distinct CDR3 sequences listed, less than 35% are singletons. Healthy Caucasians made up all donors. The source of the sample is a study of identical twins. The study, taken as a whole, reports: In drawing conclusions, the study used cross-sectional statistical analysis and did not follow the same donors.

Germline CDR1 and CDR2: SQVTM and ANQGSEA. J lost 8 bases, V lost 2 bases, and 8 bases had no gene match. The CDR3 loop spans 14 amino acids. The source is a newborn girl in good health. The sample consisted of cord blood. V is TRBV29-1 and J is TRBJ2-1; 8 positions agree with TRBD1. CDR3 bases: TGCAGCGTTGAACAATTGGGACAGGTCGATGAGCAGTTCTTC. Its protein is CSVEQLGQVDEQFF.